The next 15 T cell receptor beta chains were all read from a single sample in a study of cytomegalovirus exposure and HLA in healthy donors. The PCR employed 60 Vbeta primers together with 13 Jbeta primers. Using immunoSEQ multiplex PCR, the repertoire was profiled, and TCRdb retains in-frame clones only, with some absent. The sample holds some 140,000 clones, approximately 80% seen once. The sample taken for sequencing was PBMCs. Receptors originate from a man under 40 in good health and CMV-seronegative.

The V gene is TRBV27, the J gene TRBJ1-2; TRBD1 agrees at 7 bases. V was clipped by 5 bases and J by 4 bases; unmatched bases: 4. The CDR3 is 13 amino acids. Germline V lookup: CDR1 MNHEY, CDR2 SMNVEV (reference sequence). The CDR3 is CASSRSGGYGYTF. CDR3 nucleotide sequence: TGTGCCAGCAGTAGGTCAGGGGGCTATGGCTACACCTTC.

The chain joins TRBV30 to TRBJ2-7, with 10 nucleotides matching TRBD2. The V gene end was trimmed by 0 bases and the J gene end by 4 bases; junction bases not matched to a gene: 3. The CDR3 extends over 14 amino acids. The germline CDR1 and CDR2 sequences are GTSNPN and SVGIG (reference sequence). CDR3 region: CAWSVGTSVYEQYF. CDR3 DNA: TGTGCCTGGAGTGTAGGGACTAGCGTATACGAGCAGTACTTC.

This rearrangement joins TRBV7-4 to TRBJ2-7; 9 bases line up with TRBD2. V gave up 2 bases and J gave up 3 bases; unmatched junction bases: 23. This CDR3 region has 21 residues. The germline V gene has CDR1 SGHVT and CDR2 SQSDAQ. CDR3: CASSLNSGSSFWQYPHYEQYF. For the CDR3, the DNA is TGTGCCAGCAGCTTAAATAGCGGGAGTTCTTTTTGGCAGTACCCCCACTACGAGCAGTACTTC.

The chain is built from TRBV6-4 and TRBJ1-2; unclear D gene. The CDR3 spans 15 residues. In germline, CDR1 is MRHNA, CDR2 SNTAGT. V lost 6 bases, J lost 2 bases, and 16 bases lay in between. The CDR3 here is CASSPLGTGNYGYTF. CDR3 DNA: TGTGCCAGCAGCCCTCTCGGAACGGGGAACTATGGCTACACCTTC.

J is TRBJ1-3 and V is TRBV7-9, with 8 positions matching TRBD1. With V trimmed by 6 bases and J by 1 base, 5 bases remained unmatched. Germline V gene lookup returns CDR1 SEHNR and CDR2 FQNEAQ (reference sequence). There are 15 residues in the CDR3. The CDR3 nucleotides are TGTGCCAGCAGATTAACAGGGGGATCTGGAAACACCATATATTTT. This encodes CASRLTGGSGNTIYF.

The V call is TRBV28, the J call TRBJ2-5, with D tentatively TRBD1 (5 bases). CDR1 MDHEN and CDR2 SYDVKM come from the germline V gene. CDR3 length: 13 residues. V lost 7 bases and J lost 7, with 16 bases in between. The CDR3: CASTHRLQGTQYF. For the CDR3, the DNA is TGTGCCAGCACCCACCGCCTCCAGGGGACCCAGTACTTC.

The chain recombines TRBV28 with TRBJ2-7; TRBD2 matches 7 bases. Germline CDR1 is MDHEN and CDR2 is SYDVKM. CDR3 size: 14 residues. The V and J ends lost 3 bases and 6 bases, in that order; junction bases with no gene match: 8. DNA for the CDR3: TGTGCCAGCAGTTTGCCTAGCGGCTCTCTCGAGCAGTACTTC. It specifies CASSLPSGSLEQYF. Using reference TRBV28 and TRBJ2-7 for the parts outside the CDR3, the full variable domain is DVKVTQSSRYLVKRTGEKVFLECVQDMDHENMFWYRQDPGLGLRLIYFSYDVKMKEKGDIPEGYSVSREKKERFSLILESASTNQTSMYLCASSLPSGSLEQYFGPGTRLTVT.

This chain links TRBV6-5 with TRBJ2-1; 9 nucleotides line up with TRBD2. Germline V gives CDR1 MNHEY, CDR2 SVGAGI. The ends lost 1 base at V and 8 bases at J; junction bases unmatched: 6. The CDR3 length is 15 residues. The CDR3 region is CASSYLASGIDEQFF. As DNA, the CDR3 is TGTGCCAGCAGTTACTTGGCTAGCGGGATCGATGAGCAGTTCTTC.

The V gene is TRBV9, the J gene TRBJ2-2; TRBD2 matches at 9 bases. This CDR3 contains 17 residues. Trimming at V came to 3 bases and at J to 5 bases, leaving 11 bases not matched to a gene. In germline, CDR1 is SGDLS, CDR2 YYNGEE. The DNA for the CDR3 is TGTGCCAGCAGCGCCCGTATGGCGGGAGGGAGAACCGGGGAGCTGTTTTTT. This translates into CASSARMAGGRTGELFF.

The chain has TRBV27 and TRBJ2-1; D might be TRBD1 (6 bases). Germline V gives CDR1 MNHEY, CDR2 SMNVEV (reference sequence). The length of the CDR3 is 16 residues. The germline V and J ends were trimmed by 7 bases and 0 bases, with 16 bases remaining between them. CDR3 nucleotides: TGTGCCAGCACAGCACCGGGACACCGCTCCTACAATGAGCAGTTCTTC. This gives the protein CASTAPGHRSYNEQFF.

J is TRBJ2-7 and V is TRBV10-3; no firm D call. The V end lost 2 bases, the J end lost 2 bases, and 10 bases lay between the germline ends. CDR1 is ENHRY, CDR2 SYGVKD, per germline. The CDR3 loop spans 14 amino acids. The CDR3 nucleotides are TGTGCCATCAGTGAGACAAGTTCCCCCTACGAGCAGTACTTC. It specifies CAISETSSPYEQYF.

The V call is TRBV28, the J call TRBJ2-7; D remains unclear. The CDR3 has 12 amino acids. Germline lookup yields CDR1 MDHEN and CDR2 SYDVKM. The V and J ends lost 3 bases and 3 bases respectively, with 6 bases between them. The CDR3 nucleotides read TGTGCCAGCAGTTTGACACACTACGAGCAGTACTTC. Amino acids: CASSLTHYEQYF.

DNA for the CDR3: TGTGCCAGCAGCTTAGGGGGCGCTGAAGCTTTCTTT. Translating it yields CASSLGGAEAFF. V is TRBV7-9 and J is TRBJ1-1; D is perhaps TRBD1 (5 bases). V was pared by 1 base and J by 6 bases, with 6 bases between. Germline V lookup: CDR1 SEHNR, CDR2 FQNEAQ (reference sequence). This CDR3 comprises 12 residues.

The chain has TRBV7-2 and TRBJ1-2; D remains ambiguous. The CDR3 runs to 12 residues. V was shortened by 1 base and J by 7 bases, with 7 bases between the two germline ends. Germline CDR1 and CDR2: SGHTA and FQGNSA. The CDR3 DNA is TGTGCCAGCAGCTTAGGAGGGTTTGGCTACACCTTC. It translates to CASSLGGFGYTF.

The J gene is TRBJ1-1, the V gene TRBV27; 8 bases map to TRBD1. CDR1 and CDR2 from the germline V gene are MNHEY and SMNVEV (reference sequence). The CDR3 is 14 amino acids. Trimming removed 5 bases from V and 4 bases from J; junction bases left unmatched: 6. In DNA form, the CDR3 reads TGTGCCAGCAGTGAAGGACAGGGTGCCACTGAAGCTTTCTTT. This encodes CASSEGQGATEAFF.